This entry lists 26 T cell receptor beta chains sequenced from one sample in a study of CD8 T cells in ankylosing spondylitis. Whole-study results and caveats: Seemingly characteristic of ankylosing spondylitis blood was a TCR beta motif consisting of 7 or 8 highly homologous variants.

TCRdb called the 5' RACE reads again in MiXCR, with one record for every CDR3 protein. The sample lists about 510,000 distinct CDR3 sequences, roughly 5.3% occurring once. No antigens are known for them. Sequenced sample: blood, either unsorted or a sorted T cell fraction (not recorded which). The receptors were sampled from a male donor with ankylosing spondylitis.

This clonotype was found a few times. The chain combines TRBV18 with TRBJ2-7, with 10 bases matching TRBD2. CDR1 and CDR2 from the germline V gene are KGHSH and LQKENI. With V trimmed by 3 bases and J by 6 bases, 5 bases remained unmatched. The CDR3 covers 14 residues. The CDR3 here is CASSPGLAPSEQYF. CDR3 nucleotide sequence: TGTGCCAGCTCACCGGGACTAGCGCCCTCCGAGCAGTACTTC.

This clonotype was recorded many times. The chain recombines TRBV3-1 with TRBJ2-5; possibly TRBD1 or TRBD2 for D (5 bases each). The length of the CDR3 is 15 residues. V was pared by 0 bases and J by 3 bases, with 11 bases between. Germline V gives CDR1 LGHDT, CDR2 YNNKEL (reference sequence). The CDR3 here is CASSQDSRGKETQYF. DNA for the CDR3: TGTGCCAGCAGCCAAGATTCGAGGGGCAAAGAGACCCAGTACTTC.

This clonotype was found many times. The chain employs TRBV9 and TRBJ2-3, with D perhaps TRBD2 (6 bases). The CDR3 runs to 14 residues. The germline V gene has CDR1 SGDLS and CDR2 YYNGEE. V lost 3 bases, J lost 3 bases, and 11 bases lay in between. The CDR3 nucleotides read TGTGCCAGCAGCGCGCGACTAGGAACAGATACGCAGTATTTT. Translating gives CASSARLGTDTQYF.

This clonotype was recorded a few times. The rearrangement uses TRBV27 and TRBJ2-5; TRBD2 is a possible D gene (7 bases). CDR1 MNHEY and CDR2 SMNVEV come from the germline V gene (reference sequence). The CDR3 loop spans 14 amino acids. Trimming took 4 bases from V and 4 from J, leaving 13 bases between them. Here the CDR3 DNA reads TGTGCCAGCAGTTGGGGGGGGGGCGGAGAGACCCAGTACTTC. This gives the protein CASSWGGGGETQYF.

This clonotype was seen many times. The V and J genes are TRBV4-3 and TRBJ2-1; 9 positions agree with TRBD1. CDR3 size: 17 residues. Germline CDR1 reads LGHNA; CDR2 reads YSLEER. J lost 4 bases, V lost 0 bases, and 7 bases had no gene match. The CDR3 spells CASSQDWGQGIYNEQFF. CDR3 coding DNA: TGCGCCAGCAGCCAAGATTGGGGACAGGGAATATACAATGAGCAGTTCTTC.

The sample holds a few counts of this clonotype. The CDR3 DNA reads TGTGCCAGCAGCTTAATGGCGGGACAGTACAATGAGCAGTTCTTC. Its protein product is CASSLMAGQYNEQFF. V and J are TRBV7-3 and TRBJ2-1; D is possibly TRBD1 (7 bases). Germline CDR1 and CDR2: SGHTA and FQGTGA. The CDR3 contains 15 residues. The V end was cut by 1 base, the J end by 4 bases, with 11 bases between.

This clonotype was recorded many times. The chain couples TRBV7-2 to TRBJ2-3, with 7 positions matching TRBD2. V trimming: 4 bases; J trimming: 11 bases; junction bases outside the gene matches: 12. CDR3 size: 14 residues. Germline V gene lookup returns CDR1 SGHTA and CDR2 FQGNSA. CDR3 DNA: TGTGCCAGCAGCTCTATGACTAGCCCTAATGGGCAGTATTTT. Encoded protein: CASSSMTSPNGQYF.

At least ten counts were recorded for this clonotype. V and J are TRBV4-3 and TRBJ1-6; TRBD1 matches at 7 bases. CDR3 length: 17 amino acids. The germline CDR1 and CDR2 sequences are LGHNA and YSLEER. V was clipped by 4 bases and J by 7 bases; unmatched bases: 13. DNA for the CDR3: TGCGCCAGCAGCCTCGCAGGGGGGCGAGCTTACAATTCACCCCTCCACTTT. Protein: CASSLAGGRAYNSPLHF.

The J gene is TRBJ2-1, the V gene TRBV6-2 or TRBV6-3; a possible D gene is TRBD1 (6 bases). The germline V gene has CDR1 MNHEY and CDR2 SVGEGT. This CDR3 is built from 12 residues. CDR3 residues: CSGGSSYNEQFF. CDR3 nucleotides: TGTTCTGGGGGCAGCTCCTACAATGAGCAGTTCTTC.

The table lists this clonotype with many counts. The chain is built from TRBV12-3 or TRBV12-4 and TRBJ2-3; D not certain. V dropped 3 bases and J dropped 2 bases, with 3 bases sitting between them. The CDR3 extends over 12 amino acids. Here the CDR3 DNA reads TGTGCCAGCAGTTTGTACACAGATACGCAGTATTTT. This codes for CASSLYTDTQYF.

This clonotype was counted many times. The chain recombines TRBV4-3 with TRBJ2-7, with 8 positions matching TRBD2. Per the germline V gene, CDR1 is LGHNA and CDR2 is YSLEER. V trimming: 0 bases; J trimming: 4 bases; junction bases outside the gene matches: 5. The CDR3 has 15 amino acids. The CDR3 spells CASSQDQREFYEQYF. The CDR3 nucleotides read TGCGCCAGCAGCCAAGATCAGCGGGAGTTTTACGAGCAGTACTTC.

This clonotype was observed at least ten times. The chain joins TRBV4-3 to TRBJ1-2, with TRBD1 matching 11 bases. Trimming cost V 5 bases and J 6 bases; bases outside gene matches: 8. CDR1 is LGHNA, CDR2 YSLEER, per germline. This CDR3 has 15 residues. The CDR3 coding sequence is TGCGCCAGCAGCTTCTCCGGGACAGGGGGTCATGGCTACACCTTC. This translates into CASSFSGTGGHGYTF.

This clonotype was counted at least ten times. The V call is TRBV12-3 or TRBV12-4, the J call TRBJ2-5, with D maybe TRBD2 (6 bases). This CDR3 region has 14 residues. Deletions cut 6 bases from V and 2 bases from J, with 13 bases between. CDR3: CASRPKGGQETQYF. The DNA of the CDR3 is TGTGCCAGCAGGCCGAAGGGAGGTCAAGAGACCCAGTACTTC.

This clonotype was detected ten times or more. The CDR3, as DNA: TGTGCCAGCAGCCCCGGGGACCGTAACTATGGCTACACCTTC. Its translation: CASSPGDRNYGYTF. The genes are TRBV9 and TRBJ1-2, with D maybe TRBD1 (5 bases). The germline V gene has CDR1 SGDLS and CDR2 YYNGEE. V gave up 4 bases and J gave up 1 base, with 11 bases separating them. CDR3 length: 14 residues.

The sample holds many counts of this clonotype. The rearrangement uses TRBV20-1 and TRBJ1-5; no clear D gene. Germline V gene lookup returns CDR1 DFQATT and CDR2 SNEGSKA (reference sequence). The CDR3 extends over 13 amino acids. V shed 4 bases and J shed 0 bases, with 7 bases lying between them. CDR3 loop: CSANPDSNQPQHF. The CDR3, as DNA: TGCAGTGCTAACCCGGATAGCAATCAGCCCCAGCATTTT.

This clonotype was counted at least ten times. The rearrangement links TRBV7-2 to TRBJ2-2, with unresolved D. V was cut by 1 base and J by 7 bases, with 7 bases left in between. Germline CDR1 SGHTA, CDR2 FQGNSA. This CDR3 contains 13 residues. In DNA form, the CDR3 reads TGTGCCAGCAGCTTAGGTCGAGGCGGGGAGCTGTTTTTT. This translates into CASSLGRGGELFF.

This clonotype was observed at least ten times. The gene calls are TRBV9 and TRBJ2-1; 9 nucleotides line up with TRBD1. The CDR3 covers 16 residues. J lost 2 bases, V lost 4 bases, and 7 bases had no gene match. Germline CDR1 is SGDLS and CDR2 is YYNGEE. The CDR3 protein is CASSRRGQGTYNEQFF. Written as DNA, the CDR3 is TGTGCCAGCAGCAGGAGGGGACAGGGAACCTACAATGAGCAGTTCTTC.

This clonotype was detected ten times or more. The chain couples TRBV9 to TRBJ2-3, with 11 bases matching TRBD2. Trimming cost V 0 bases and J 5 bases; bases outside gene matches: 8. Germline V gene data show CDR1 as SGDLS and CDR2 as YYNGEE. This CDR3 region has 17 residues. DNA of the CDR3: TGTGCCAGCAGCGTAGATCCGACTAGCGGGGTCGAAGATACGCAGTATTTT. This sequence encodes CASSVDPTSGVEDTQYF.

The table lists this clonotype with many counts. V usage is TRBV29-1 and J usage is TRBJ2-7, with TRBD1 as a possible D gene (6 bases). The CDR3 runs to 14 residues. The germline V gene encodes CDR1 SQVTM and CDR2 ANQGSEA. Trimming left V 6 bases short and J 3 bases short, with 18 bases between. This chain's CDR3 is CSVLGPLDSYEQYF. The CDR3 nucleotides are TGCAGCGTCCTTGGCCCCCTGGACAGCTACGAGCAGTACTTC.

This clonotype was detected ten times or more. This chain joins TRBV20-1 and TRBJ2-3; D remains ambiguous. With 6 bases removed from V and 7 bases from J, the gap between germline ends came to 14 bases. From germline, CDR1 is DFQATT and CDR2 SNEGSKA (reference sequence). This CDR3 comprises 12 residues. The CDR3 loop reads CSAPGRVHTQYF. The CDR3 DNA is TGCAGTGCGCCCGGACGAGTGCATACGCAGTATTTT.

In this sample, this clonotype turned up many times. The chain uses TRBV6-1 and TRBJ2-3; D perhaps matches TRBD1 (6 bases). V was pared by 6 bases and J by 4 bases, with 17 bases between. The CDR3 length is 15 residues. Germline values: CDR1 MNHNS, CDR2 SASEGT. CDR3 in amino acids: CASSPTGRGADTQYF. The CDR3 DNA sequence: TGTGCCAGCAGCCCCACAGGGAGAGGGGCAGATACGCAGTATTTT.

This rearrangement joins TRBV20-1 to TRBJ2-7; TRBD2 aligns across 14 bases. There are 15 residues in the CDR3. CDR1 is DFQATT, CDR2 SNEGSKA, per germline (reference sequence). V gave up 6 bases and J gave up 0 bases; unmatched junction bases: 4. The CDR3 spells CSAPGLAGDSYEQYF. CDR3 nucleotide sequence: TGCAGTGCACCGGGACTAGCGGGGGACTCCTACGAGCAGTACTTC.

In this sample, this clonotype turned up many times. The chain couples TRBV12-3 or TRBV12-4 to TRBJ2-5; D unclear. The CDR3 runs 13 residues. With 3 bases removed from V and 7 bases from J, the gap between germline ends came to 12 bases. The CDR3 nucleotides read TGTGCCAGCAGTTTGGAGCCTGGGTGGACCCAGTACTTC. This codes for CASSLEPGWTQYF.

This chain links TRBV5-1 with TRBJ1-1; D gene ambiguous. The CDR3 runs 15 residues. V was cut by 0 bases and J by 0 bases, with 9 bases left in between. CDR1 and CDR2 (germline): SGHRS, YFSETQ. CDR3 sequence: CASSLGREVNTEAFF. In DNA form, the CDR3 reads TGCGCCAGCAGCTTGGGACGGGAAGTGAACACTGAAGCTTTCTTT.

This clonotype was recorded only once. The chain combines TRBV28 with TRBJ2-1; the D gene could be TRBD1 or TRBD2 (6 bases each). The CDR3 sequence is 11 residues long. V dropped 2 bases and J dropped 15 bases, with 11 bases sitting between them. Germline V lookup: CDR1 MDHEN, CDR2 SYDVKM. CDR3 coding DNA: TGTGCCAGCAGTTTAGGCCGGGGGCCGTTCTTC. Protein product: CASSLGRGPFF.

This clonotype appeared many times. V gene TRBV6-5 combines with J gene TRBJ2-3; 10 nucleotides line up with TRBD2. Germline lookup yields CDR1 MNHEY and CDR2 SVGAGI. There are 15 residues in the CDR3. The junction had 7 bases not matched to a gene; V was cut back by 4 bases and J by 6 bases. The CDR3 DNA reads TGTGCCAGCAGTTTATCTAGCGGGAGTTTCGATACGCAGTATTTT. Translation: CASSLSSGSFDTQYF.